The next 3 T cell receptor beta chains were all read from a single sample in a study of T-cell reconstitution after alpha-beta-depleted transplantation in children. Unique molecular identifiers were incorporated into the prepared TCRbeta library. Each CDR3 protein gets one entry after TCRdb re-called the PCR reads with MiXCR. The profile shows some 450,000 distinct CDR3 sequences, approximately 41% of them singletons. Source: PBMCs, taken before TCRalphabeta/CD19-depleted stem cell transplant. Every receptor here comes from a girl between 2 and 10 years old with aplastic anemia, due to receive a stem cell transplant.

A few counts support this clonotype. This chain links TRBV29-1 with TRBJ2-1; possible D gene TRBD2, 6 bases. The CDR3 is made up of 14 amino acids. Trimming shortened V by 4 bases and J by 0 bases, and 10 bases separated the two germline ends. Germline-derived CDR1 and CDR2 are SQVTM and ANQGSEA. The CDR3 loop reads CSVGLADSYNEQFF. The CDR3 nucleotides read TGCAGCGTTGGATTAGCGGACTCCTACAATGAGCAGTTCTTC.

This clonotype was counted only a few times. The chain employs TRBV5-1 and TRBJ1-1; tentative D call: TRBD1 (5 bases). Germline CDR1 and CDR2: SGHRS and YFSETQ. The CDR3 is 13 amino acids. V was pared by 0 bases and J by 8 bases, with 11 bases between. CDR3 in DNA: TGCGCCAGCAGCTTGGGGGGCAGGCTCGAAGCTTTCTTT. This translates into CASSLGGRLEAFF. The entire variable domain, with the rest obtained from reference TRBV5-1 and TRBJ1-1, is as follows: KAGVTQTPRYLIKTRGQQVTLSCSPISGHRSVSWYQQTPGQGLQFLFEYFSETQRNKGNFPGRFSGRQFSNSRSEMNVSTLELGDSALYLCASSLGGRLEAFFGQGTRLTVV.

V and J are TRBV6-5 and TRBJ1-2; D gene uncertain. The germline V gene encodes CDR1 MNHEY and CDR2 SVGAGI. The V end was cut by 2 bases, the J end by 3 bases, with 13 bases between. CDR3 size: 15 residues. DNA of the CDR3: TGTGCCAGCAGTTACCGGCGGATGGCGGACTATGGCTACACCTTC. Translation: CASSYRRMADYGYTF.